This T cell receptor (beta chain) was found in a study of shared clonotypes between healthy human individuals (dated by TCRdb to about 2020). Background on the whole study: The cohort included a few men and a couple of women between 18 and 49 years of age. For each donor, three plates each were used for CD4 naive and CD4 memory, two plates were used for CD8 naive, and one plate was used for CD8 memory. Blood TCR repertoires of four to six healthy adults were deeply sequenced to estimate repertoire size and the extent of clonotype sharing between individuals. Different laboratories and diverse techniques were used to prepare libraries and sequence TCR repertoires, to increase sequencing depth and limit assay-specific biases. Between about 0.8 and 8.9 billion PBMCs per donor were obtained by leukapheresis.

Healthy HIV-negative adults with no recently reported acute infections or vaccinations were included as donors. Only Caucasian adults living in Nashville, Tennessee, USA were represented among the donors. CD4+ T cells were enriched through magnetic negative selection, after which naive cells were positively selected on CD45RA and the remaining negative fraction served as the memory subset. After blood collection by leukapheresis, PBMCs were isolated using Ficoll-Histopaque density gradient centrifugation and then cryopreserved in the vapor phase of liquid nitrogen. Analytical flow cytometry was used to check the purity and quantity of each magnetically sorted T cell population. Each sorted fraction had its genomic DNA isolated and then quantified by UV absorbance on a Nanodrop 2000c. TCR CDR3 regions were amplified from genomic DNA by multiplex PCR using the deep immunoSEQ assay. For each cell subset, the extracted genomic DNA was distributed evenly across all wells of several immunoSEQ 96-well plates, and each plate served as one replicate. For sorted subsets, each replicate PCR was loaded with approximately 200 ng genomic DNA, equivalent to 25,000 to 35,000 T cell genomes. Purified libraries were quantified with a Qubit 3.0 fluorometer, sized on a Bioanalyzer 2100, and re-quantified with the KAPA Library Quantification kit. Each immunoSEQ 96-well plate was sequenced on its own single-read 150-cycle Illumina NextSeq 550 flow cell. From the authors' description of their analysis: The immunoSEQ output contained only junctional sequences without quality scores, so filtering could not match that applied to full-length reads. Sequences were annotated with PyIR, a Python wrapper for IgBLAST v1.9, and V/J genes and CDR3 were assigned using IMGT germline references. Any read was removed if the V/J assignment was weak (E-value above 1e-6), the CDR3 was missing, or the read contained stop codons, out-of-frame junctions, or ambiguous translated residues. V3J clonotypes were defined as sequences sharing the same inferred V gene, J gene, and CDR3 amino acid sequence. Percentage overlap between repertoires was computed as shared unique clonotypes divided by the size of the smaller repertoire. Three approaches were used to assess repertoire richness: RTK rarefaction, the Chao1 estimator, and Recon v2.1 estimates of unobserved clonotypes. For all TCRbeta clonotypes obtained by the gDNA method from a few donors, generation probabilities were computed with OLGA. As stored in TCRdb, this immuneACCESS dataset retains in-frame rearrangements with V and J assigned. A fraction of the clones does not appear; measured against another copy, unresolved V genes explain less than half of the discrepancy, and the remainder lacks a known reason. The V and J calls and clone size were taken over from that table, and D and trimming were inferred from the DNA. The sample contains 2 million to 2.5 million clones, 93% of them found a single time. 0.35% to 0.5% of the sample is held by the ten biggest clonotypes.

Note on this clone: Its antigen remains unidentified. No much larger clone is present one base from it, and per-base qualities are unavailable.

What the work shows at the level of the full study, not this receptor alone: The genetic and exposure-history diversity represented was limited by the small number of donors. Based on pairwise subsampling, the degree of clonotype sharing among donors was expected to be affected by sequencing depth. When four donors were compared, the shared fraction of clonotypes was 5% to 6.5% for naive CD4, about 4% for naive CD8, 2% to 2.5% for memory CD4, and roughly 0.43% for memory CD8. Sampling was restricted to blood, and TCR repertoires in tissues likely differ from the TCR repertoires found in blood. Higher generation probabilities were observed for clonotypes shared by all four sorted-subset donors than for non-shared clonotypes. Larger estimated clonotype richness was generally found for naive subsets than for memory subsets. Incomplete sequencing was indicated by rarefaction of sorted-subset datasets, despite the large sequencing depth.

The CDR3 holds 16 amino acids from the cysteine to the phenylalanine. Left in the record is the CDR3 DNA by itself, 48 bases read in frame from the first base. The germline V gene specifies SGHAT as CDR1 and FQNNGV as CDR2. Trimming takes 1 base off V and 4 bases off J; junction bases not matched to a gene: 5. The chain joins TRBV11-2 to TRBJ2-3, and 10 bases in between align with TRBD2. The sequencing input was naive CD4+ T cells from PBMCs. Reading the label with the study, this specimen's cell subset or site is: CD45RA+ positively selected. The TCR comes from a man younger than 35 in good health. Some clones in this sample may be carry-over from other donors' samples. CDR3 sequence: CASSLVYGTSADTQYF. The nucleotides read TGTGCCAGCAGCTTAGTTTATGGGACTAGCGCAGATACGCAGTATTTT.